Here is one T cell receptor beta chain with its context. Using immunoSEQ multiplex PCR, the repertoire was profiled, and TCRdb retains in-frame clones only, with some absent. This sample has about 83,000 clones, with approximately 85% found just once. Germline-derived CDR1 and CDR2 are SGDLS and YYNGEE. V lost 0 bases and J 4 bases, leaving 11 bases between the germline ends. The CDR3 runs to 15 residues. The data were taken from a study of blood T cell repertoires in COVID-19. Study in general: Acute-phase and convalescent COVID-19 samples originated in the United States, Italy and Spain. The analysed material was cDNA or gDNA that came from T cells, B-cell-depleted T cells, or PBMCs.

Sequenced input: peripheral blood. This clonotype was obtained from a man in his forties or fifties with active COVID-19. V gene TRBV9 combines with J gene TRBJ1-3; D gene uncertain. The CDR3 DNA sequence: TGTGCCAGCAGCGTAGACGGAGGGTCCGGAAACACCATATATTTT. Amino acids: CASSVDGGSGNTIYF.